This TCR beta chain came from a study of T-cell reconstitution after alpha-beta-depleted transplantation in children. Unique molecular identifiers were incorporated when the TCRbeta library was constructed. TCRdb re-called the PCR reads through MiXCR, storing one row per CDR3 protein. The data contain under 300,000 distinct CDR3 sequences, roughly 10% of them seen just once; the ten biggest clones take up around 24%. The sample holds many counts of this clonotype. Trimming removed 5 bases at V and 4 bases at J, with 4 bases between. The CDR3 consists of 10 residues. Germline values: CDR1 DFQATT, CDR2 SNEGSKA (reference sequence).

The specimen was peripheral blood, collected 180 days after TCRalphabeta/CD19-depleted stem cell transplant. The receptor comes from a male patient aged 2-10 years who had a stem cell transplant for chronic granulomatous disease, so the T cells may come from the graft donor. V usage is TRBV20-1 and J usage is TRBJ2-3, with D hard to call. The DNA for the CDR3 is TGCAGTGCTGTGGCAGATACGCAGTATTTT. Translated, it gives CSAVADTQYF.